Listed below are T cell receptor beta chains from one sample, sequenced in a study of blood T cells in healthy people across ages. TCRdb called the 5' RACE reads again in MiXCR, with one record for every CDR3 protein. The repertoire holds approximately 1.5 million distinct CDR3 sequences, with 34% as singletons. The sequenced sample consisted of blood. All receptors derive from a woman younger than 45 in good health. Both conserved end residues are part of each CDR3. Each record gives: V gene, clone size, J gene, D gene, CDR3 protein, CDR3 DNA. The D gene is left open where the match is weak. Some rows have no size entry. The others give once, few or many, or a class for an expanded clone.

v_gene: TRBV28; abundance: once; j_gene: TRBJ2-7; d_gene: -; CDR3aa: CASRPSGVSEQYF; CDR3nt: TGTGCCAGCAGACCATCGGGGGTTAGCGAGCAGTACTTC
v_gene: TRBV6-1; abundance: -; j_gene: TRBJ1-6; d_gene: -; CDR3aa: CASILKTGQPIHF; CDR3nt: TGTGCCAGCATCCTGAAAACTGGACAGCCAATCCACTTT
v_gene: TRBV6-5; abundance: few; j_gene: TRBJ2-1; d_gene: TRBD2; CDR3aa: CASSYSRTSGDNEQFF; CDR3nt: TGTGCCAGCAGTTACTCTAGGACTAGTGGGGACAATGAGCAGTTCTTC
v_gene: TRBV5-1; abundance: few; j_gene: TRBJ2-1; d_gene: -; CDR3aa: CASSLEARATGEQFF; CDR3nt: TGCGCCAGCAGCTTGGAAGCCAGGGCCACGGGTGAGCAGTTCTTC
v_gene: TRBV20-1; abundance: -; j_gene: TRBJ2-1; d_gene: -; CDR3aa: CSARGLTVSYEQFF; CDR3nt: TGCAGTGCTAGGGGACTTACAGTTTCCTACGAGCAGTTCTTC
v_gene: TRBV12-3/TRBV12-4; abundance: few; j_gene: TRBJ2-7; d_gene: -; CDR3aa: CASGAQTYEQYF; CDR3nt: TGTGCCAGCGGGGCACAAACCTACGAGCAGTACTTC
v_gene: TRBV20-1; abundance: -; j_gene: TRBJ1-2; d_gene: -; CDR3aa: CSAPIITIQGVHGYTF; CDR3nt: TGCAGTGCACCGATAATCACTATACAGGGAGTGCATGGCTACACCTTC
v_gene: TRBV10-3; abundance: many; j_gene: TRBJ2-1; d_gene: TRBD1; CDR3aa: CAIRRTGAGNEQFF; CDR3nt: TGTGCCATCAGACGAACAGGGGCGGGCAATGAGCAGTTCTTC
v_gene: TRBV5-1; abundance: -; j_gene: TRBJ1-2; d_gene: -; CDR3aa: CASSLVEGYGYTF; CDR3nt: TGCGCCAGCAGCTTGGTAGAGGGTTATGGCTACACCTTC
v_gene: TRBV7-9; abundance: -; j_gene: TRBJ2-1; d_gene: -; CDR3aa: CASTPHRVNEQFF; CDR3nt: TGCGCCAGCACCCCTCATCGGGTTAATGAGCAGTTCTTC
v_gene: TRBV9; abundance: -; j_gene: TRBJ2-7; d_gene: -; CDR3aa: CASSPRTLLHEQYF; CDR3nt: TGTGCCAGCAGCCCCCGGACCCTCTTACACGAGCAGTACTTC
v_gene: TRBV4-1; abundance: few; j_gene: TRBJ1-2; d_gene: -; CDR3aa: CASSQAGGGVNYGYTF; CDR3nt: TGCGCCAGCAGCCAAGCGGGGGGGGGTGTTAACTATGGCTACACCTTC
v_gene: TRBV6-1; abundance: -; j_gene: TRBJ2-3; d_gene: -; CDR3aa: CASSDPSLLTDTQYF; CDR3nt: TGTGCCAGCAGTGATCCCTCCTTGCTGACAGATACGCAGTATTTT
v_gene: TRBV3-1; abundance: -; j_gene: TRBJ2-7; d_gene: -; CDR3aa: CASSPPGQRPYEQYF; CDR3nt: TGTGCCAGCAGCCCCCCGGGGCAGAGACCCTACGAGCAGTACTTC
v_gene: TRBV3-1; abundance: -; j_gene: TRBJ2-5; d_gene: -; CDR3aa: CASEYLRGGHQETQYF; CDR3nt: TGTGCCAGCGAGTATCTAAGGGGGGGACACCAAGAGACCCAGTACTTC
v_gene: TRBV7-6; abundance: -; j_gene: TRBJ1-6; d_gene: -; CDR3aa: CASSSDGGRGSSPLHF; CDR3nt: TGTGCCAGCAGCTCAGACGGCGGTCGCGGTTCCTCACCCCTCCACTTT
v_gene: TRBV2; abundance: -; j_gene: TRBJ2-7; d_gene: TRBD1; CDR3aa: CASSEEGQGSYEQYF; CDR3nt: TGTGCCAGCAGTGAGGAAGGACAGGGTTCCTACGAGCAGTACTTC
v_gene: TRBV28; abundance: few; j_gene: TRBJ1-5; d_gene: -; CDR3aa: CASRIQGANSNQPQHF; CDR3nt: TGTGCCAGCAGGATACAGGGTGCCAATAGCAATCAGCCCCAGCATTTT
v_gene: TRBV21-1; abundance: -; j_gene: TRBJ2-3; d_gene: -; CDR3aa: CASSTPVEYF; CDR3nt: TGTGCCAGCAGCACTCCGGTGGAGTATTTT
v_gene: TRBV6-2/TRBV6-3; abundance: few; j_gene: TRBJ2-5; d_gene: -; CDR3aa: CAKKRVRETQYF; CDR3nt: TGTGCCAAAAAACGGGTTCGAGAGACCCAGTACTTC
v_gene: TRBV5-6; abundance: few; j_gene: TRBJ1-4; d_gene: -; CDR3aa: CASSQGGLGEKLFF; CDR3nt: TGTGCCAGCAGCCAGGGAGGCCTCGGTGAAAAACTGTTTTTT
v_gene: TRBV9; abundance: -; j_gene: TRBJ2-7; d_gene: TRBD1; CDR3aa: CASSVGTGGPNEQYF; CDR3nt: TGTGCCAGCAGCGTAGGAACAGGGGGTCCTAACGAGCAGTACTTC
v_gene: TRBV20-1; abundance: -; j_gene: TRBJ2-7; d_gene: -; CDR3aa: CSARAATYEQYF; CDR3nt: TGCAGTGCTCGGGCGGCTACCTACGAGCAGTACTTC
v_gene: TRBV20-1; abundance: once; j_gene: TRBJ2-3; d_gene: TRBD2; CDR3aa: CSARYGTSLHTQYF; CDR3nt: TGCAGTGCTAGGTACGGGACTAGCTTACATACGCAGTATTTT
v_gene: TRBV20-1; abundance: many; j_gene: TRBJ2-1; d_gene: -; CDR3aa: CSARDPESSYNEQFF; CDR3nt: TGCAGTGCTAGAGACCCGGAGAGCTCCTACAATGAGCAGTTCTTC
v_gene: TRBV2; abundance: -; j_gene: TRBJ2-7; d_gene: -; CDR3aa: CASSGSGATYEQYF; CDR3nt: TGTGCCAGCAGTGGATCGGGGGCAACCTACGAGCAGTACTTC
v_gene: TRBV5-1; abundance: -; j_gene: TRBJ1-1; d_gene: -; CDR3aa: CASSLESRGQTEAFF; CDR3nt: TGCGCCAGCAGCTTGGAATCCAGGGGTCAGACTGAAGCTTTCTTT
v_gene: TRBV27; abundance: few; j_gene: TRBJ2-1; d_gene: TRBD2; CDR3aa: CASSSGLAGYGEQFF; CDR3nt: TGTGCCAGCAGTTCAGGACTAGCGGGATACGGTGAGCAGTTCTTC
v_gene: TRBV3-1; abundance: -; j_gene: TRBJ1-2; d_gene: -; CDR3aa: CASSQQGRNYGYTF; CDR3nt: TGTGCCAGCAGCCAACAGGGGAGGAACTATGGCTACACCTTC
v_gene: TRBV7-8; abundance: -; j_gene: TRBJ2-5; d_gene: -; CDR3aa: CASTSQGQVGETQYF; CDR3nt: TGTGCCAGCACATCACAGGGTCAGGTTGGGGAGACCCAGTACTTC
v_gene: TRBV10-3; abundance: few; j_gene: TRBJ2-1; d_gene: TRBD2; CDR3aa: CAITSGGTNEQFF; CDR3nt: TGTGCCATTACTAGCGGGGGTACCAATGAGCAGTTCTTC
v_gene: TRBV21-1; abundance: -; j_gene: TRBJ1-1; d_gene: -; CDR3aa: CASSSHYTEAFF; CDR3nt: TGTGCCAGCAGCAGCCACTACACTGAAGCTTTCTTT
v_gene: TRBV20-1; abundance: -; j_gene: TRBJ2-3; d_gene: TRBD2; CDR3aa: CSAGILAASTDTQYF; CDR3nt: TGCAGTGCCGGGATACTAGCGGCTAGCACAGATACGCAGTATTTT
v_gene: TRBV12-3/TRBV12-4; abundance: -; j_gene: TRBJ1-2; d_gene: -; CDR3aa: CASSLTGTGYGYTF; CDR3nt: TGTGCCAGCAGTTTAACGGGGACGGGCTATGGCTACACCTTC
v_gene: TRBV5-1; abundance: once; j_gene: TRBJ1-2; d_gene: TRBD1; CDR3aa: CASSLEGTGAYGYTF; CDR3nt: TGCGCCAGCAGCTTGGAGGGGACAGGAGCCTATGGCTACACCTTC
v_gene: TRBV5-1; abundance: few; j_gene: TRBJ2-1; d_gene: -; CDR3aa: CASSLAPTDPTAYNEQFF; CDR3nt: TGCGCCAGCAGCTTGGCCCCTACGGACCCTACCGCCTACAATGAGCAGTTCTTC
v_gene: TRBV14; abundance: -; j_gene: TRBJ2-1; d_gene: -; CDR3aa: CASSQEGPLMVSDEQFF; CDR3nt: TGTGCCAGCAGCCAAGAGGGTCCTCTGATGGTTAGTGATGAGCAGTTCTTC
v_gene: TRBV20-1; abundance: -; j_gene: TRBJ2-5; d_gene: -; CDR3aa: CSVGRLGETQYF; CDR3nt: TGCAGTGTCGGCAGACTGGGGGAGACCCAGTACTTC
v_gene: TRBV30; abundance: -; j_gene: TRBJ2-3; d_gene: -; CDR3aa: CAWSVGQGFADTQYF; CDR3nt: TGTGCCTGGAGTGTGGGCCAGGGTTTCGCAGATACGCAGTATTTT
v_gene: TRBV7-2; abundance: -; j_gene: TRBJ1-2; d_gene: -; CDR3aa: CASSPRSRGYTF; CDR3nt: TGTGCCAGCAGCCCTCGATCGCGTGGCTACACCTTC
v_gene: TRBV10-3; abundance: many; j_gene: TRBJ1-2; d_gene: -; CDR3aa: CAISEVRETNYGYTF; CDR3nt: TGTGCCATCAGTGAAGTCAGAGAGACTAACTATGGCTACACCTTC
v_gene: TRBV2; abundance: few; j_gene: TRBJ1-2; d_gene: -; CDR3aa: CATQGIDYGYTF; CDR3nt: TGTGCCACCCAGGGGATTGACTATGGCTACACCTTC
v_gene: TRBV4-1; abundance: few; j_gene: TRBJ2-3; d_gene: TRBD2; CDR3aa: CASSQDPGGQDTQYF; CDR3nt: TGCGCCAGCAGCCAAGATCCGGGGGGTCAAGATACGCAGTATTTT
v_gene: TRBV19; abundance: -; j_gene: TRBJ2-3; d_gene: -; CDR3aa: CASSMTLAVTDTQYF; CDR3nt: TGTGCCAGTAGTATGACATTGGCGGTGACAGATACGCAGTATTTT
v_gene: TRBV6-6; abundance: -; j_gene: TRBJ2-1; d_gene: -; CDR3aa: CASSPGATCNEQFF; CDR3nt: TGTGCCAGCAGCCCAGGGGCTACCTGCAATGAGCAGTTCTTC
v_gene: TRBV20-1; abundance: -; j_gene: TRBJ1-2; d_gene: TRBD1; CDR3aa: CSARAGTGMGYGYTF; CDR3nt: TGCAGTGCTAGAGCCGGGACAGGGATGGGCTATGGCTACACCTTC
v_gene: TRBV20-1; abundance: -; j_gene: TRBJ2-3; d_gene: -; CDR3aa: CIPARPTDTQYF; CDR3nt: TGCATCCCGGCCCGTCCAACAGATACGCAGTATTTT
v_gene: TRBV18; abundance: -; j_gene: TRBJ2-7; d_gene: TRBD1; CDR3aa: CASSPRDRAHEQYF; CDR3nt: TGTGCCAGCTCACCCAGAGACAGGGCCCACGAGCAGTACTTC
v_gene: TRBV20-1; abundance: -; j_gene: TRBJ1-5; d_gene: -; CDR3aa: CSASRDGNRPQHF; CDR3nt: TGCAGTGCTAGCCGGGACGGCAATCGGCCCCAGCATTTT
v_gene: TRBV4-2; abundance: -; j_gene: TRBJ2-7; d_gene: -; CDR3aa: CASSQGRAAPSYEQYF; CDR3nt: TGTGCCAGCAGCCAAGGTAGGGCAGCCCCCTCCTACGAGCAGTACTTC
v_gene: TRBV6-2/TRBV6-3; abundance: -; j_gene: TRBJ2-1; d_gene: TRBD2; CDR3aa: CASPPEVRGEPLSYNEQFF; CDR3nt: TGTGCCAGCCCCCCCGAGGTCCGGGGGGAACCACTCTCCTACAATGAGCAGTTCTTC